The 11 T cell receptor beta chains below come from one sample, sequenced in a study of control samples from healthy donors and cancer patients. Here immunoSEQ multiplex PCR was the method, and the copy in TCRdb shows in-frame clones only, minus some. Of some 25,000 clones in the sample, 75% to 90% were seen once. The source material was PBMCs. These receptors were obtained from a man between 60 and 75 years old with colorectal cancer.

This rearrangement joins TRBV4-1 to TRBJ2-5; 8 bases agree with TRBD1. V lost 1 base, J lost 7 bases, and 11 bases stayed unmatched. The CDR3 has 16 amino acids. CDR1 is MGHRA and CDR2 is YSYEKL in the germline V gene. The CDR3 sequence is CASSQVGQGQERTQYF. CDR3 DNA sequence: TGCGCCAGCAGCCAAGTTGGACAGGGTCAAGAGAGGACCCAGTACTTC.

The CDR3 DNA reads as TGTGCCAGCAGCGCTAACTCTGGAAACACCATATATTTT. This gives the protein CASSANSGNTIYF. This sequence joins TRBV9 and TRBJ1-3; D unclear. With 3 bases removed from V and 0 bases from J, the gap between germline ends came to 4 bases. Germline CDR1 reads SGDLS; CDR2 reads YYNGEE. This CDR3 contains 13 residues.

The chain combines TRBV9 with TRBJ2-1; D may correspond to TRBD1 or TRBD2 (6 bases each). Trimming took off 0 bases at V and 5 bases at J, with 12 bases between the two ends. CDR1 and CDR2 from the germline V gene are SGDLS and YYNGEE. This CDR3 is 15 amino acids long. CDR3 DNA: TGTGCCAGCAGCGTAGGAGGGGGGCCTGACAATGAGCAGTTCTTC. Translating gives CASSVGGGPDNEQFF.

This chain joins TRBV18 and TRBJ1-1, with 8 bases matching TRBD1. Germline V gene lookup returns CDR1 KGHSH and CDR2 LQKENI. CDR3 length: 16 amino acids. V trimming: 1 base; J trimming: 0 bases; junction bases outside the gene matches: 4. CDR3 in DNA: TGTGCCAGCTCACCACGGGACAGGACCTTGAACACTGAAGCTTTCTTT. Amino acids: CASSPRDRTLNTEAFF.

This clone was counted between two and nine times. V and J are TRBV5-1 and TRBJ1-1; D perhaps matches TRBD1 (6 bases). The CDR3 spans 14 residues. V lost 1 base, J lost 1 base, and 8 bases lay in between. CDR1 and CDR2 (germline): SGHRS, YFSETQ. CDR3 residues: CASSLRQENTEAFF. The CDR3, as DNA: TGCGCCAGCAGCTTGCGACAGGAGAACACTGAAGCTTTCTTT.

V is TRBV7-8 and J is TRBJ1-2; D ambiguous. This CDR3 has 13 residues. The germline V gene has CDR1 SGHVS and CDR2 FQNEAQ. Trimming removed 1 base from V and 5 bases from J, with 8 bases in between. The CDR3 here is CASSLGKGYGYTF. The CDR3 DNA follows: TGTGCCAGCAGCTTAGGAAAGGGTTATGGCTACACCTTC.

This clone was detected a few times. The J gene is TRBJ1-4, the V gene TRBV5-4, with 8 bases fitting TRBD1. Germline V gives CDR1 SGHNT, CDR2 YYREEE (reference sequence). J lost 7 bases, V lost 0 bases, and 5 bases had no gene match. The CDR3 has 15 residues. The CDR3 reads CASSLDRGYGEKLFF. The CDR3 nucleotides read TGTGCCAGCAGCTTGGACAGGGGGTATGGTGAAAAACTGTTTTTT.

V gene TRBV6-2 or TRBV6-3 combines with J gene TRBJ2-1, with TRBD2 identical over 12 bases. Germline CDR1 and CDR2: MNHEY and SVGEGT. V was clipped by 6 bases and J by 4 bases; unmatched bases: 4. This CDR3 is built from 15 residues. CDR3 amino acids: CASSLLAGGYNEQFF. CDR3 sequence (DNA): TGTGCCAGCAGCCTACTAGCGGGGGGTTACAATGAGCAGTTCTTC.

This sequence joins TRBV4-2 and TRBJ2-5, with TRBD1 as a possible D gene (6 bases). Per germline, CDR1 LGHNA and CDR2 YNFKEQ. Deletions cut 3 bases from V and 2 bases from J, with 19 bases between. There are 17 residues in the CDR3. CDR3 residues: CASSHDAQGLAQETQYF. CDR3 coding DNA: TGTGCCAGCAGCCATGACGCACAGGGTCTTGCTCAAGAGACCCAGTACTTC.

The chain carries TRBV2 and TRBJ2-7; D unclear. Germline lookup yields CDR1 SNHLY and CDR2 FYNNEI. The CDR3 length is 13 residues. V dropped 6 bases and J dropped 2 bases, with 11 bases sitting between them. CDR3 nucleotides: TGTGCCAGCAGGCGTCTAATCCCCTACGAGCAGTACTTC. Residues: CASRRLIPYEQYF.

The V gene is TRBV19, the J gene TRBJ1-1; possibly TRBD1 for D (5 bases). V was trimmed by 1 base and J by 9 bases, leaving 18 bases between them. CDR1 and CDR2 from the germline V gene are LNHDA and SQIVND (reference sequence). The CDR3 covers 15 residues. The CDR3 DNA reads as TGTGCCAGTAGTATAGGCGGCAGGGAATCTCGGAAAGCTTTCTTT. It is translated as CASSIGGRESRKAFF.